The clone carrying this TCR beta chain turned up a few times. The CDR3 length is 14 residues. The germline V gene encodes CDR1 MNHEY and CDR2 SMNVEV (reference sequence). The trim removed 2 bases at V and 3 bases at J, leaving 3 bases unmatched. Clones were read by immunoSEQ multiplex PCR, and TCRdb kept only the in-frame ones, dropping some. This sample carries over 35,000 clones, less than 85% of them seen once, and the ten largest clones take 20% to 25%. This specimen comes from a study of pediatric ulcerative colitis. The sample was blood. The TCR comes from a girl aged 5-17 years with moderate ulcerative colitis. The chain combines TRBV27 with TRBJ1-2; 7 nucleotides line up with TRBD1. The CDR3 protein is CASSLVTGDYGYTF. CDR3 in DNA: TGTGCCAGCAGTTTAGTCACAGGGGACTATGGCTACACCTTC.